This T cell receptor beta chain originates from a study of blood T cell repertoires in COVID-19. Study information: From T cells, B-cell-depleted T cells, or PBMCs came the material, which was cDNA or gDNA.

Assay: immunoSEQ multiplex PCR; the TCRdb copy retains only in-frame clones and omits some. This table has 190,000 or so clones, about 89% appearing once. Germline V lookup: CDR1 MNHEY, CDR2 SVGAGI. This CDR3 is built from 14 residues. The V end was cut by 7 bases, the J end by 0 bases, with 12 bases between. This clone occurred once. V and J are TRBV6-5 and TRBJ1-1; D possibly corresponds to TRBD1 (5 bases). The TCR originated in a man aged 35-49 years with active or convalescent COVID-19. The specimen was peripheral blood. CDR3 DNA sequence: TGTGCCAGCACCCAGCCAGGGTTGAACACTGAAGCTTTCTTT. It translates to CASTQPGLNTEAFF.